This is a list of T cell receptor beta chains from one sample in a study of cytomegalovirus exposure and HLA in healthy donors. Only in-frame clones appear in the TCRdb table, and some are missing; sequencing was by immunoSEQ multiplex PCR. This repertoire shows 100,000 to 120,000 clones, 10% to 15% found once; its top ten account for around 16%. The sequenced sample was PBMCs. These receptors all come from a man aged 40-55 years in good health and CMV-seropositive. Each CDR3 is given with its conserved first and last residue. Fields, in order: clone size, J gene, V gene, D gene, CDR3 DNA, CDR3 protein. A D gene is named only where the DNA matches it firmly. A clone size is listed for some rows: how often the clone was seen (once, few, many), or a class if it is expanded.

abundance: NA; j_gene: TRBJ2-2; v_gene: TRBV4-3; d_gene: NA; CDR3nt: TGCGCCAGCAGCCACTTTACCCAGGGGAACACCGGGGAGCTGTTTTTT; CDR3aa: CASSHFTQGNTGELFF
abundance: few; j_gene: TRBJ2-5; v_gene: TRBV4-1; d_gene: NA; CDR3nt: TGCGCCAGCAGGCAAGACTCCTCGGCGGGGCGGGAGACCCAGTACTTC; CDR3aa: CASRQDSSAGRETQYF
abundance: few; j_gene: TRBJ1-1; v_gene: TRBV15; d_gene: NA; CDR3nt: TGTGCCACTACAGATACGACAGGCCGCACTCCTTTCTTT; CDR3aa: CATTDTTGRTPFF
abundance: few; j_gene: TRBJ2-7; v_gene: TRBV7-9; d_gene: NA; CDR3nt: TGTGCCAGCAGCCCAACCGGGGACGAGCAGTACTTC; CDR3aa: CASSPTGDEQYF
abundance: few; j_gene: TRBJ2-4; v_gene: TRBV19; d_gene: NA; CDR3nt: TGTGCCAGTAATTCCCCGGGGAACATTCAGTACTTC; CDR3aa: CASNSPGNIQYF
abundance: few; j_gene: TRBJ2-5; v_gene: TRBV29-1; d_gene: TRBD1; CDR3nt: TGCAGCGGGCGACAGGGGGCCTGGGAGACCCAGTACTTC; CDR3aa: CSGRQGAWETQYF
abundance: few; j_gene: TRBJ2-3; v_gene: TRBV29-1; d_gene: NA; CDR3nt: TGCAGCGTTGTTAAAAGCACAGATACGCAGTATTTT; CDR3aa: CSVVKSTDTQYF
abundance: few; j_gene: TRBJ1-5; v_gene: TRBV28; d_gene: TRBD1; CDR3nt: TGTGCCAACAGGGGGCCCACCATTAGCAATCAGCCCCAGCATTTT; CDR3aa: CANRGPTISNQPQHF
abundance: few; j_gene: TRBJ2-6; v_gene: TRBV9; d_gene: NA; CDR3nt: TGTGCCAGCAGCGTATTCCTCTCTGGGGCCAACGTCCTGACTTTC; CDR3aa: CASSVFLSGANVLTF
abundance: NA; j_gene: TRBJ2-5; v_gene: TRBV7-9; d_gene: TRBD2; CDR3nt: TGTGCCAGCAGCTTAGGGACTAGCGGGGGCCGGCGGGAGACCCAGTACTTC; CDR3aa: CASSLGTSGGRRETQYF
abundance: NA; j_gene: TRBJ1-1; v_gene: TRBV10-3; d_gene: TRBD1; CDR3nt: TGTGCCATCAGTGAGTACTCACAGGGGTTTAACACTGAAGCTTTCTTT; CDR3aa: CAISEYSQGFNTEAFF
abundance: few; j_gene: TRBJ1-1; v_gene: TRBV10-1; d_gene: NA; CDR3nt: TGCGCCAGCAGTGACGGGTTCGGCACAGAAGCTTTCTTT; CDR3aa: CASSDGFGTEAFF
abundance: NA; j_gene: TRBJ1-2; v_gene: TRBV5-1; d_gene: TRBD1; CDR3nt: TGCGCCAGCAGCAACGCCCCGGGACAGGACTCTGGTGGCTACACCTTC; CDR3aa: CASSNAPGQDSGGYTF
abundance: NA; j_gene: TRBJ2-2; v_gene: TRBV21-1; d_gene: NA; CDR3nt: TGTGCCAGCATCTGTACTCCGGGATTGGCCGGGGAGCTGTTTTTT; CDR3aa: CASICTPGLAGELFF
abundance: few; j_gene: TRBJ2-6; v_gene: TRBV18; d_gene: NA; CDR3nt: TGTGCCAGCTCACCGGCACACTCTGGGGCCAACGTCCTGACTTTC; CDR3aa: CASSPAHSGANVLTF
abundance: NA; j_gene: TRBJ2-1; v_gene: TRBV19; d_gene: TRBD1; CDR3nt: TGTGCCAGTAGTATTGAGAGGGGACAGGGTGGGAAGCAGTTCTTC; CDR3aa: CASSIERGQGGKQFF